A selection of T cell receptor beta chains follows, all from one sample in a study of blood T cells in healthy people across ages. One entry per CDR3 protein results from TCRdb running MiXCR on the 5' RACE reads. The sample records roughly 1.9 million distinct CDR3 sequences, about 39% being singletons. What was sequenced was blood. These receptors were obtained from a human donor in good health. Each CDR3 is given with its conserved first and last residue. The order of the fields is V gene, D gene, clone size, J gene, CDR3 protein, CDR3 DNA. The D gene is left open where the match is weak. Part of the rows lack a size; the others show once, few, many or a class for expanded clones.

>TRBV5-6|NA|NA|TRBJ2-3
CASSSGLETDTQYF
TGTGCCAGCAGCTCAGGCCTAGAGACAGATACGCAGTATTTT
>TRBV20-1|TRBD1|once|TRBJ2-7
CSALNRDRATYEQYF
TGCAGTGCTCTAAACCGGGACAGGGCGACCTACGAGCAGTACTTC
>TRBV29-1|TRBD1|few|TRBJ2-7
CSVEGSQGSEQYF
TGCAGCGTTGAAGGTTCACAGGGGAGCGAGCAGTACTTC
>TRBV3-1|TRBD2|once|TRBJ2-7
CASSQAGGYSEQYF
TGTGCCAGCAGCCAAGCGGGGGGGTATTCCGAGCAGTACTTC
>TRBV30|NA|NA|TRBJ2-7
CAWSGGPYEQYF
TGTGCCTGGAGTGGGGGGCCCTACGAGCAGTACTTC
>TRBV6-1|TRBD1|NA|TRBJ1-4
CASSEVQGAGGEKLFF
TGTGCCAGCAGTGAGGTCCAGGGGGCCGGTGGGGAAAAACTGTTTTTT
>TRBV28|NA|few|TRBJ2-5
CASSLGRVQTQYF
TGTGCCAGCAGTTTAGGCAGGGTCCAGACCCAGTACTTC
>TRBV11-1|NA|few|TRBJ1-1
CASSLIPSYSNKLPMNTEAFF
TGTGCCAGCAGCTTAATTCCCTCTTACAGCAACAAGCTACCCATGAACACTGAAGCTTTCTTT
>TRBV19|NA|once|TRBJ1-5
CASSIGPRLSNQPQHF
TGTGCCAGTAGTATAGGACCCCGGCTTAGCAATCAGCCCCAGCATTTT
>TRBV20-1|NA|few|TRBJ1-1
CSARDPWGKDTEAFF
TGCAGTGCTAGAGACCCCTGGGGGAAAGACACTGAAGCTTTCTTT
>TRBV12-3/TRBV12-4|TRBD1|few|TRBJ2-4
CASSPGTGRDIQYF
TGTGCCAGCAGTCCCGGGACAGGGAGGGACATTCAGTACTTC
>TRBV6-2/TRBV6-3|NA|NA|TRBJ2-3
CASSYEGDTQYF
TGTGCCAGCAGTTACGAGGGGGATACGCAGTATTTT
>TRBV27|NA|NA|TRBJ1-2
CASSLSGGSRSYTF
TGTGCCAGCAGTTTATCCGGGGGGAGCCGGAGCTACACCTTC
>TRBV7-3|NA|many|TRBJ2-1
CASSLIGGDNEQFF
TGCGCCAGCAGCCTCATAGGGGGGGACAATGAGCAGTTCTTC
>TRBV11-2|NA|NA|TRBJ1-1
CASSQSRTALTEAFF
TGTGCCAGCAGCCAAAGTAGGACAGCACTCACTGAAGCTTTCTTT
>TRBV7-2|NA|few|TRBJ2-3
CASSFRGAIYEQYF
TGTGCCAGCAGCTTTAGAGGGGCAATCTACGAGCAGTATTTT
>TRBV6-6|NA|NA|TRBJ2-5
CASSQDGQETQYF
TGTGCCAGCAGTCAGGACGGTCAAGAGACCCAGTACTTC
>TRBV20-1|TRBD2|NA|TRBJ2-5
CSARDQLAGAIQETQYF
TGCAGTGCTAGAGATCAACTAGCGGGGGCGATCCAAGAGACCCAGTACTTC
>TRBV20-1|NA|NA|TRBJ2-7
CSAETDLSGTYEQYF
TGCAGTGCTGAGACAGACTTAAGTGGGACATACGAGCAGTACTTC
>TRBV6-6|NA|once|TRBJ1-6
CASGYGADPSYNSPLHF
TGTGCCAGCGGTTACGGGGCGGACCCCTCCTATAATTCACCCCTCCACTTT
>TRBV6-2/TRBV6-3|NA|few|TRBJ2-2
CASSYPSRGTGAGELFF
TGTGCCAGCTCATATCCAAGTCGGGGGACGGGCGCCGGGGAGCTGTTTTTT
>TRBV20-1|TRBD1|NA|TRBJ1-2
CSAGDRVGGYTF
TGCAGTGCTGGGGACAGGGTTGGTGGCTACACCTTC
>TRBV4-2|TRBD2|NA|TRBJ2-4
CASNQASGGSELAKNIQYF
TGTGCCAGCAACCAAGCTAGCGGCGGCTCAGAGCTAGCCAAAAACATTCAGTACTTC
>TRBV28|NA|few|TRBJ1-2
CASRNPYGYTF
TGTGCCAGCAGGAACCCCTATGGCTACACCTTC
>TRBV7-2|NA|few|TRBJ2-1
CASSPSRVASHNEQFF
TGTGCCAGCAGCCCCTCAAGGGTGGCGTCCCACAATGAGCAGTTCTTC
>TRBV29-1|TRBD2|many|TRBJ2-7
CSAGGAVNEQYF
TGCAGCGCCGGGGGGGCTGTAAACGAGCAGTACTTC
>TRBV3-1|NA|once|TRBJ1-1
CASSQVATEAFF
TGTGCCAGCAGCCAAGTTGCGACTGAAGCTTTCTTT
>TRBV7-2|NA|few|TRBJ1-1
CASSFFDTEAFF
TGTGCCAGCAGCTTCTTCGACACTGAAGCTTTCTTT
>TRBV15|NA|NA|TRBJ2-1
CATSRDIYSSNEQFF
TGTGCCACCAGCAGAGATATTTACAGCTCCAATGAGCAGTTCTTC
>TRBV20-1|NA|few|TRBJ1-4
CSARAGTEKLFF
TGCAGTGCTAGGGCAGGGACTGAAAAACTGTTTTTT
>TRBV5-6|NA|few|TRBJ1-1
CASRPRFSSPNTEAFF
TGTGCCAGCAGACCCCGCTTTTCGTCCCCGAACACTGAAGCTTTCTTT
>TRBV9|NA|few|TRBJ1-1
CASSGGLYNTEAFF
TGTGCCAGCAGCGGCGGACTCTACAACACTGAAGCTTTCTTT
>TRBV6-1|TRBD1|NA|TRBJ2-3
CASSPGQAVIGTDTQYF
TGTGCCAGCAGTCCTGGACAGGCGGTGATAGGCACAGATACGCAGTATTTT
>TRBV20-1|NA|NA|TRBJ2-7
CSARGVPGAPGDEQYF
TGCAGTGCTAGAGGGGTCCCCGGGGCCCCCGGGGATGAGCAGTACTTC
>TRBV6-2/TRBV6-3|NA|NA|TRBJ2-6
CASRADLGSGANVLTF
TGTGCCAGCAGAGCCGACCTAGGCTCTGGGGCCAACGTCCTGACTTTC
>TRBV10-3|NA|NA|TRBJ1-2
CAISESGTNVVGYTF
TGTGCCATCAGTGAGTCAGGCACCAACGTAGTTGGCTACACCTTC
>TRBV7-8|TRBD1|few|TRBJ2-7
CASSLVGQGLNYEQYF
TGCGCCAGCAGCTTAGTCGGACAGGGACTCAACTACGAGCAGTACTTC
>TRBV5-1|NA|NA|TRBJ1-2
CASSLGHLWPYGYTF
TGCGCCAGCAGCTTAGGACATTTGTGGCCATATGGCTACACCTTC
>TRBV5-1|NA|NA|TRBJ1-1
CASSSTFSTEAFF
TGCGCCAGCAGCTCGACATTTAGCACTGAAGCTTTCTTT
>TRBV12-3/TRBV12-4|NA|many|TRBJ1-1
CASSFDRAYTEAFF
TGTGCCAGCAGTTTTGACCGGGCATACACTGAAGCTTTCTTT
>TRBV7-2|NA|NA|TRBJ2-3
CASSLDWLAVTQYF
TGTGCCAGCAGCTTAGATTGGTTGGCGGTTACGCAGTATTTT
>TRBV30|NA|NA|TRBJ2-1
CAWSVNYGSDEQFF
TGTGCCTGGAGTGTAAACTATGGTTCTGATGAGCAGTTCTTC
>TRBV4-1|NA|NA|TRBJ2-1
CASSQELADDKQFF
TGCGCCAGCAGCCAAGAACTGGCGGACGATAAGCAGTTCTTC
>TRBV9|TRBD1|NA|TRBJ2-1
CASSVGPGGSYNGQFF
TGTGCCAGCAGCGTAGGGCCAGGGGGCTCCTACAATGGGCAGTTCTTC
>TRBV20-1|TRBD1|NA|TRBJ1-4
CSARDHRGPEKLFF
TGCAGTGCTAGAGATCACAGGGGTCCCGAAAAACTGTTTTTT
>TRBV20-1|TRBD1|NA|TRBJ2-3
CSASRTGSDTQYF
TGCAGTGCTAGTAGGACAGGGTCCGATACGCAGTATTTT
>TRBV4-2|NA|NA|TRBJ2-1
CASSRGKEAQFF
TGTGCCAGCAGCCGGGGGAAAGAGGCCCAGTTCTTC
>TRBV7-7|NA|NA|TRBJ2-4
CTSSFSPRTSGTAKNIQYF
TGTACTAGCAGCTTCTCACCTAGAACTTCAGGGACAGCAAAAAACATTCAGTACTTC
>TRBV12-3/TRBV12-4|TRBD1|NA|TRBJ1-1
CASRRDRENTEAFF
TGTGCCAGCCGCCGGGACAGGGAAAATACTGAAGCTTTCTTT
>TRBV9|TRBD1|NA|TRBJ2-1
CASSTRESGTGRNEQFF
TGTGCCAGCAGCACGCGCGAATCCGGGACAGGTAGAAATGAGCAGTTCTTC
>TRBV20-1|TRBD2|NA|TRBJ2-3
CSAKPGLAVDTQYF
TGCAGTGCGAAGCCGGGACTAGCGGTGGATACGCAGTATTTT
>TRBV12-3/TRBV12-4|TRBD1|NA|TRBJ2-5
CASSLGDRLGETQYF
TGTGCCAGCAGTTTAGGGGACAGGTTGGGAGAGACCCAGTACTTC